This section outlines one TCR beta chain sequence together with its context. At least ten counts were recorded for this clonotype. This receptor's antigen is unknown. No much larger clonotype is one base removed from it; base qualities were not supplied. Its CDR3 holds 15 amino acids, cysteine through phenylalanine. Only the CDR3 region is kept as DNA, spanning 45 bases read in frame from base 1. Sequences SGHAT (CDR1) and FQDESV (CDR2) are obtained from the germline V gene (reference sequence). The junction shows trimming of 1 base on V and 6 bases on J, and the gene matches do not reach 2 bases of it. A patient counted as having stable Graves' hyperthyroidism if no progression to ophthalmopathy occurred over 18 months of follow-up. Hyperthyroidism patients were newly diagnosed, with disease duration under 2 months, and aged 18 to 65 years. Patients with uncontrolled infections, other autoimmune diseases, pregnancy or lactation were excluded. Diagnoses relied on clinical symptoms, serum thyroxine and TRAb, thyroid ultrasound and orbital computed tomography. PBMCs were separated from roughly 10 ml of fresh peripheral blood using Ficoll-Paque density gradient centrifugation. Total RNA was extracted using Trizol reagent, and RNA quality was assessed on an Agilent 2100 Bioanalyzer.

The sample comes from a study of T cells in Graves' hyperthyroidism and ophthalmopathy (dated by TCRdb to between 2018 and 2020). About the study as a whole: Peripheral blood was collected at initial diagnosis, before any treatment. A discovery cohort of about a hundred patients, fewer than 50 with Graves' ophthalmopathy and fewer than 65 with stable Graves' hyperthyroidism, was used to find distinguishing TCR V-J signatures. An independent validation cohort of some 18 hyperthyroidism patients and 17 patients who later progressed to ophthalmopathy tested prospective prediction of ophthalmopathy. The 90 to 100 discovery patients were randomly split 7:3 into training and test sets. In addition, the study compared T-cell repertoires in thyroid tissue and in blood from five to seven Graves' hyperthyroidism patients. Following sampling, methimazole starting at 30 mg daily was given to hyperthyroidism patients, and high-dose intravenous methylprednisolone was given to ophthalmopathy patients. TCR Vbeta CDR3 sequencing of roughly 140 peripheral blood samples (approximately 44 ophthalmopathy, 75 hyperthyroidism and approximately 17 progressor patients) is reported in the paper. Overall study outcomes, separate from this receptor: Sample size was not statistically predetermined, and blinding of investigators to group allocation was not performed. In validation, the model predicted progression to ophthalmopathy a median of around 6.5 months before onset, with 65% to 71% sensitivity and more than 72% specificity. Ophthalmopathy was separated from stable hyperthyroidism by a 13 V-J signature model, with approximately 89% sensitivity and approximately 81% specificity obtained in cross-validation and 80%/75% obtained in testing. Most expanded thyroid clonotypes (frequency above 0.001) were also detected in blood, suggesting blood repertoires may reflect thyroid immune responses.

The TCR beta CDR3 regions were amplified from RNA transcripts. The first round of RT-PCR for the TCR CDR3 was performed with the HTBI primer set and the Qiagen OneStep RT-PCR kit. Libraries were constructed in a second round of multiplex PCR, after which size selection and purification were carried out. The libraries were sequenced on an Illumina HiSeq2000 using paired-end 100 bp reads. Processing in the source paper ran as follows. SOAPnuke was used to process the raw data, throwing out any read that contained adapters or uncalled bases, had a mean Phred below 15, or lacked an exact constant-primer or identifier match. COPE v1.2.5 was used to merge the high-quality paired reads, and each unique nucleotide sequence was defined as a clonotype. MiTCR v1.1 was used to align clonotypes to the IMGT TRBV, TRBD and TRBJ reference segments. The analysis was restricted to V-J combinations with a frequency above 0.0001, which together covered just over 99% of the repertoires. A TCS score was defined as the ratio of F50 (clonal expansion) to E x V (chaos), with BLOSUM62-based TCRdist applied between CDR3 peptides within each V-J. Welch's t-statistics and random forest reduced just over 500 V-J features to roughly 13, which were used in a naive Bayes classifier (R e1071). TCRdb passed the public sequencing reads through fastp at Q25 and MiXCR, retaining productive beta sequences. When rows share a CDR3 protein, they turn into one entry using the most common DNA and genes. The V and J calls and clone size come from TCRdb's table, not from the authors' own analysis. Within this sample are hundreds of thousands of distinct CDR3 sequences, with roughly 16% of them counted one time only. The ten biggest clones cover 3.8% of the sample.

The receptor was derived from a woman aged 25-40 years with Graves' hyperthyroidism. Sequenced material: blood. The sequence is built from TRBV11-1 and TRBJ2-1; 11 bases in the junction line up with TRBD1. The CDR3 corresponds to CASSLGGTGGNEQFF. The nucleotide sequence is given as TGTGCCAGCAGCTTAGGGGGGACAGGGGGCAATGAGCAGTTCTTC.